This is a list of T cell receptor beta chains from one sample in a study of blood T cells in healthy people across ages. TCRdb reprocessed the 5' RACE reads with MiXCR, giving one entry per CDR3 protein. The table records 700,000 or so distinct CDR3 sequences, approximately 40% of them present only once. Material for sequencing was blood. These receptors were taken from a man older than 75 in good health. CDR3s include the opening cysteine and the closing phenylalanine or tryptophan. A D gene is named only where the DNA matches it firmly.

v_gene: TRBV7-2; d_gene: TRBD2; CDR3aa: CASSLTSGRYQETQYF
v_gene: TRBV3-1; d_gene: TRBD1; CDR3aa: CASSPRDRRPNYGYTF
v_gene: TRBV2; d_gene: TRBD2; CDR3aa: CASRRGGQTDTQYF
v_gene: TRBV7-3; d_gene: TRBD2; CDR3aa: CASSLTNSGEQYF
v_gene: TRBV11-2; d_gene: TRBD2; CDR3aa: CASSPPGLAGGSEQFF
v_gene: TRBV20-1; d_gene: TRBD2; CDR3aa: CSAWLGGSKGEQYF
v_gene: TRBV7-9; d_gene: NA; CDR3aa: CASSSNLGGSEQYF
v_gene: TRBV30; d_gene: NA; CDR3aa: CAWSVRASISYEQYF
v_gene: TRBV10-3; d_gene: NA; CDR3aa: CAISVGGSSYGQYF
v_gene: TRBV3-1; d_gene: NA; CDR3aa: CACSHPAGAAYEQYF
v_gene: TRBV6-2/TRBV6-3; d_gene: TRBD2; CDR3aa: CASRFTSVYSYEQYF
v_gene: TRBV7-2; d_gene: NA; CDR3aa: CASSRQPVGAYGYTF
v_gene: TRBV27; d_gene: TRBD2; CDR3aa: CASSRLSGRFINEQYF
v_gene: TRBV29-1; d_gene: NA; CDR3aa: CSVDQVKGNEQFF
v_gene: TRBV28; d_gene: NA; CDR3aa: CASSGIREVYNEQFF
v_gene: TRBV20-1; d_gene: TRBD2; CDR3aa: CSAVGLAGEIQETQYF
v_gene: TRBV20-1; d_gene: NA; CDR3aa: CSARAGGGMSVDTQYF
v_gene: TRBV4-3; d_gene: TRBD1; CDR3aa: CASSQDWPGRGRVRGNQPQHF
v_gene: TRBV5-1; d_gene: TRBD2; CDR3aa: CASSFLAGEVETQYF
v_gene: TRBV27; d_gene: TRBD1; CDR3aa: CASSFRAGGYRVETQYF
v_gene: TRBV6-5; d_gene: NA; CDR3aa: CASSPYTSGANVLTF
v_gene: TRBV4-2; d_gene: NA; CDR3aa: CASSQAPQGPYEQYF
v_gene: TRBV4-3; d_gene: NA; CDR3aa: CASSQGQDDAYEQFF
v_gene: TRBV7-2; d_gene: NA; CDR3aa: CASSLEWGSTDTLYF
v_gene: TRBV12-5; d_gene: NA; CDR3aa: CASGLETPGLRLFF
v_gene: TRBV10-3; d_gene: TRBD2; CDR3aa: CATLREVPSTDTQYF
v_gene: TRBV5-1; d_gene: NA; CDR3aa: CASSLAPGRPDTQYF
v_gene: TRBV29-1; d_gene: NA; CDR3aa: CSVADGSGNTIYF
v_gene: TRBV7-2; d_gene: TRBD2; CDR3aa: CASSSLLAGFQETQYF
v_gene: TRBV29-1; d_gene: NA; CDR3aa: CSSGGDTYGYTF
v_gene: TRBV24-1; d_gene: NA; CDR3aa: CATSDFVGTRADTQYF
v_gene: TRBV28; d_gene: TRBD1; CDR3aa: CASSLGSSGDRVPYEQYF
v_gene: TRBV29-1; d_gene: NA; CDR3aa: CSVEGHLQETQYF
v_gene: TRBV2; d_gene: TRBD1; CDR3aa: CASSLQGAEYEQYF
v_gene: TRBV7-9; d_gene: NA; CDR3aa: CASSRIDTQYF
v_gene: TRBV20-1; d_gene: NA; CDR3aa: CSARAGIDIFYGYTF
v_gene: TRBV12-3/TRBV12-4; d_gene: NA; CDR3aa: CASTSDQYYGYTF
v_gene: TRBV7-2; d_gene: NA; CDR3aa: CASSPTWGSEAFF
v_gene: TRBV29-1; d_gene: NA; CDR3aa: CSAGGYNEQFF
v_gene: TRBV6-2/TRBV6-3; d_gene: TRBD2; CDR3aa: CASSYLASGFAEQYF
v_gene: TRBV7-2; d_gene: TRBD1; CDR3aa: CASSLGRDRARETQYF
v_gene: TRBV6-2/TRBV6-3; d_gene: TRBD2; CDR3aa: CASRPGLAGVGETQYF
v_gene: TRBV27; d_gene: TRBD2; CDR3aa: CASSLPSGRGTGELFF
v_gene: TRBV7-2; d_gene: TRBD1; CDR3aa: CASSPIGTGPGELFF
v_gene: TRBV7-3; d_gene: TRBD2; CDR3aa: CASSWGGAANTGELFF
v_gene: TRBV6-6; d_gene: TRBD1; CDR3aa: CASSLGGTGGEKLFF
v_gene: TRBV20-1; d_gene: NA; CDR3aa: CSARAGHTSNQPQHF
v_gene: TRBV7-2; d_gene: NA; CDR3aa: CASSLVGGGAPKETQYF
v_gene: TRBV7-3; d_gene: NA; CDR3aa: CASSPSWGDEQFF
v_gene: TRBV7-6; d_gene: NA; CDR3aa: CASSRRQDQPQHF
v_gene: TRBV12-3/TRBV12-4; d_gene: NA; CDR3aa: CASSLMSENQPQHF
v_gene: TRBV6-2/TRBV6-3; d_gene: TRBD2; CDR3aa: CASNPSLAGANNEQFF